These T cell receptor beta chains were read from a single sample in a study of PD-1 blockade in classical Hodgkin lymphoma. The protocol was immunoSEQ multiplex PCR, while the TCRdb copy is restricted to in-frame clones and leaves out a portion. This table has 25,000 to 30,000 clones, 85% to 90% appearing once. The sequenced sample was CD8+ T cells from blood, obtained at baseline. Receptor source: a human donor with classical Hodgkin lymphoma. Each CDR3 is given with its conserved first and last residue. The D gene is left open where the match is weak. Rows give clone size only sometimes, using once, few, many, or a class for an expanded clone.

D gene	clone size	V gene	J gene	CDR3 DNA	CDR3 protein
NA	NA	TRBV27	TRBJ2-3	TGTGCCAGCTGGGAGTACACAGATACGCAGTATTTT	CASWEYTDTQYF
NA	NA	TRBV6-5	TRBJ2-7	TGTGCCAGCAGTCCCGACGGCGGGGCGCAGTACTTC	CASSPDGGAQYF
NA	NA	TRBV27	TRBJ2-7	TGTGCCAGCAGTTACCGAGGGGGGAGGGTGACCTCCTACGAGCAGTACTTC	CASSYRGGRVTSYEQYF
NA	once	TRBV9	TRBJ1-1	TGTGCCAGCGGAGGGCAGTTGAACACTGAAGCTTTCTTT	CASGGQLNTEAFF
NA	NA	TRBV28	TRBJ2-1	TGTGCCAGCAGTTTATTTCGGGATGAGCAGTTCTTC	CASSLFRDEQFF
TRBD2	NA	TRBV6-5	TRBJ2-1	TGTGCCAGCAGTCCGACTAGCGGCTTCCACAATGAGCAGTTCTTC	CASSPTSGFHNEQFF
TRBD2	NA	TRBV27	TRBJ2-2	TGTGCCAGCAGTTTATCTTCTAGCGGGGTAACCGGGGAGCTGTTTTTT	CASSLSSSGVTGELFF
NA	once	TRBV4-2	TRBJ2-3	TGTGCCAGCAGCCTTGGGAGAGCGACAGATACGCAGTATTTT	CASSLGRATDTQYF
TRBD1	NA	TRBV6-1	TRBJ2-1	TGTGCCAGCAGTGAATGGGACAGTACCTACAATGAGCAGTTCTTC	CASSEWDSTYNEQFF
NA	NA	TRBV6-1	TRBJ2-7	TGTGCCAGCAGTGCCCCCTACGAGCAGTACTTC	CASSAPYEQYF
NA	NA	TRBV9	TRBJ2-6	TGTGCCAGCAGCGGCAGGGTTGCTGGGGCCAACGTCCTGACTTTC	CASSGRVAGANVLTF
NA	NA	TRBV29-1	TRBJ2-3	TGCAGCGTTGAAGGTGTTTGGGCCCGCACAGATACGCAGTATTTT	CSVEGVWARTDTQYF
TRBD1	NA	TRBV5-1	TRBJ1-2	TGCGCCAGCAGCTTGGATAGATCAGGGGGCTCTTCTAACTATGGCTACACCTTC	CASSLDRSGGSSNYGYTF
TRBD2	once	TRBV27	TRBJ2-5	TGTGCCAGCAGCCCCCGACTAGCGGAGAGTGGGAAGACCCAGTACTTC	CASSPRLAESGKTQYF
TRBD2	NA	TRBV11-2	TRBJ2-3	TGTGCCAGCAGCCTAAGGCCGGGACTAGCGGCCCCAGATACGCAGTATTTT	CASSLRPGLAAPDTQYF
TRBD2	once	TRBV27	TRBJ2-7	TGTGCCAGCAGTTTATCGGTTAGCGGGAGGGGCTACGAGCAGTACTTC	CASSLSVSGRGYEQYF
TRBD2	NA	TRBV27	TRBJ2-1	TGTGCCAGCTCGGGACTAGCGGGAGGAAAACCTAAATGGGAGCAGTTCTTC	CASSGLAGGKPKWEQFF
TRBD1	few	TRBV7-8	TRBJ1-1	TGTGCCAGCAGCTCAGGGGGCACTGAAGCTTTCTTT	CASSSGGTEAFF
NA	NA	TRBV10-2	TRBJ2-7	TGCGCCAGCAGCCCGGGAAACTACGAGCAGTACTTC	CASSPGNYEQYF
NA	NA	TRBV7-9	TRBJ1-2	TGTGCCAGCAGCTTATCGGGGCGGGGCTACACCTTC	CASSLSGRGYTF
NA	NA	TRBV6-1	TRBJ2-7	TGTGCCAGCAGCCCTACAGGGTACGAGCAGTACTTC	CASSPTGYEQYF
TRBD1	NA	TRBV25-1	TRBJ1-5	TGTGCCAGCAGTGGACAGGGGAATCAGCCCCAGCATTTT	CASSGQGNQPQHF
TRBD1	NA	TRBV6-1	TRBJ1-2	TGTGCCAGCAGGGGGACAGGGAGTCGATACTATGGCTACACCTTC	CASRGTGSRYYGYTF
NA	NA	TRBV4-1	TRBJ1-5	TGCGCCAGCAGCCAAGATGGGGGGGTAGCTAGGCCCCAGCATTTT	CASSQDGGVARPQHF
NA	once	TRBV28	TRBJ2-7	TGTGCCAGCAGTTCATCGACCTACGAGCAGTACTTC	CASSSSTYEQYF
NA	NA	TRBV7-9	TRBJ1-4	TGTGCCAGCAGCCCCCCCTCAGGGTCTGCAACTAATGAAAAACTGTTTTTT	CASSPPSGSATNEKLFF
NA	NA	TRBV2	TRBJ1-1	TGTGCCAGCAGTGAGGAAAGGAACGGTTTCTTT	CASSEERNGFF
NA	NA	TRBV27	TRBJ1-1	TGTGCCAGCAGTCCAGAGGGGCGGACTTTTATTTTAAACACTGAAGCTTTCTTT	CASSPEGRTFILNTEAFF
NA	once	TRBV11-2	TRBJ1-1	TGTGCCAGCAGCTTGGCGGAAGGCGGCACTGAAGCTTTCTTT	CASSLAEGGTEAFF
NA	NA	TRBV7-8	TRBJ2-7	TGTGCCAGCACCCCTGGGACCGGCTACGAGCAGTACTTC	CASTPGTGYEQYF
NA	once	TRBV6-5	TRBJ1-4	TGTGCCAGCAGTTACGACCCGACGGTAACTAATGAAAAACTGTTTTTT	CASSYDPTVTNEKLFF
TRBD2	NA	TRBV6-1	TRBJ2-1	TGTGCCAGCATCCTAGCGGGACGCTACAATGAGCAGTTCTTC	CASILAGRYNEQFF
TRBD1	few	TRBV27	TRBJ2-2	TGTGCCAGCACCGTTTATCCTAGACAGGGGCGCGGGAACGGGGAGCTGTTTTTT	CASTVYPRQGRGNGELFF
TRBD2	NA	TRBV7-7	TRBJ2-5	TGTGCTAGCAGCTTAGGGAGTTCTTCCTGGACTAGCGGGGGAGAGACCCAGTACTTC	CASSLGSSSWTSGGETQYF
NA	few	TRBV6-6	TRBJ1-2	TGTGCCAGCACCCCAGAGGGGTATGGCTACACCTTC	CASTPEGYGYTF
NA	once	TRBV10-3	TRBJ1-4	TGTGCCATCAGTGGGGGAACTAATGAAAAACTGTTTTTT	CAISGGTNEKLFF
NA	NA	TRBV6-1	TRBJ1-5	TGTGCCAGCAGTGAATATAGCCAGCCTAGCAATCAGCCCCAGCATTTT	CASSEYSQPSNQPQHF
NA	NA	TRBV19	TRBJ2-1	TGTGCCAGTAGTTCCCAGGACTCGGGCCCCCGTACAATGAGCCAGTTCTTC	CASSSQDSGPRTMSQFF
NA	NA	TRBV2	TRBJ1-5	TGTGCCAGCAACGAGGAGGGTTATAGCAATCAGCCCCAGCATTTT	CASNEEGYSNQPQHF
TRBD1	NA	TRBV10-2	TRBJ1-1	TGCGCCACCGCCTCCCAGGGGGCGGGCACTGAAGCTTTCTTT	CATASQGAGTEAFF
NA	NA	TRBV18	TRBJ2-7	TGTGCCAGCTCACCACAAGACCCCTACGAGCAGTACTTC	CASSPQDPYEQYF
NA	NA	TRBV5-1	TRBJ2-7	TGCGCCAGCAGCTTGACAGGGATCCCCTACGAGCAGTACTTC	CASSLTGIPYEQYF
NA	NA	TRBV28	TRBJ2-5	TGTGCCAGCAGCAAAGGGGGGCAACAAGAGACCCAGTACTTC	CASSKGGQQETQYF
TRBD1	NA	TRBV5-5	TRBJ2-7	TGTGCCAGCAGCCCTGGGACAGGGTACCGCTCCTACGAGCAGTACTTC	CASSPGTGYRSYEQYF
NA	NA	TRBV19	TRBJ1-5	TGTGCCAGTAGTATAATCCTATATAGCAATCAGCCCCAGCATTTT	CASSIILYSNQPQHF
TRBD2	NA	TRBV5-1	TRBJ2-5	TGCGCCAGCAGCCCAGAGCTGTTTTCCCTAGCGGGGGTCCAAGAGACCCAGTACTTC	CASSPELFSLAGVQETQYF
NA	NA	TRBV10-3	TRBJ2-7	TGTGCCATCAGTGTTCTCGTCAGAGGGTCTCTGCAGCAGTACTTC	CAISVLVRGSLQQYF
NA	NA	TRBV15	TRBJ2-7	TGTGCCACCAGCAGAGATCGATCAGGGAGCTACGAGCAGTACTTC	CATSRDRSGSYEQYF
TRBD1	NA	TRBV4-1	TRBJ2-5	TGCGCCAGCAGCCAATCCCTCCGGGACAGGGAAGAGACCCAGTACTTC	CASSQSLRDREETQYF
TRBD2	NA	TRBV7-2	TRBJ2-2	TGTGCCAGCAGCTCCCGCACTAGCGGGAGGGTTTGGGAGCTGTTTTTT	CASSSRTSGRVWELFF
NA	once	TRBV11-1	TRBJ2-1	TGTGCCAGCAGCTTAGTCGGGGGAGGCAATGAGCAGTTCTTC	CASSLVGGGNEQFF
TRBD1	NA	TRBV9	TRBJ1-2	TGTGCCAGCAACAGAGACAGGGGAGCTAACTATGGCTACACCTTC	CASNRDRGANYGYTF
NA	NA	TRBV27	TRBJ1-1	TGTGCCAGCAGGGCAGGAAAGAACACTGAAGCTTTCTTT	CASRAGKNTEAFF
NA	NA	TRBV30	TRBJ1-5	TGTGCCTGGATGGATGGGGCGTATAGCAATCAGCCCCAGCATTTT	CAWMDGAYSNQPQHF
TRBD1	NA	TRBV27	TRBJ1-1	TGTGCCAGCAGACAGGGGGCGACGATCGTAACTGAAGCTTTCTTT	CASRQGATIVTEAFF
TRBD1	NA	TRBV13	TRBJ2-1	TGTGCCAGCAGCCCAGTGGGCGACAGGGGACCGCATGAGCAGTTCTTC	CASSPVGDRGPHEQFF
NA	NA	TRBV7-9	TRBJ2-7	TGTGCCAGCAGTTCAGACGGGACTCCGAGGGGAGAGCAGTACTTC	CASSSDGTPRGEQYF